The T cell receptor beta chain described here comes from a study of OX40 agonist ivuxolimab in advanced cancers. Findings and caveats of the study: Some nonresponders also had low normalized T-cell clonal expansion.

Comments on this clone: Its specificity is not known.

Sequencing was performed with immunoSEQ multiplex PCR; in TCRdb, only in-frame clones are kept and a portion is missing. Among about 73,000 clones listed, 85% to 90% were seen once. V gave up 0 bases and J gave up 3 bases, with 13 bases separating them. Looked up from germline, CDR1 is SGHRS and CDR2 is YFSETQ. The CDR3 runs 16 residues. The sequence derives from an adult with an advanced solid tumor such as melanoma, head and neck, liver or kidney cancer. The sequencing used CD4+ or CD8+ T cells sorted from blood, collected in a trial of the OX40 agonist ivuxolimab. This sequence joins TRBV5-1 and TRBJ2-1, with D possibly TRBD1 on 6 matching bases. As DNA, the CDR3 is TGCGCCAGCAGCTTGGTGGCCGGGACAAACTACAATGAGCAGTTCTTC. Amino acids: CASSLVAGTNYNEQFF.